The clone carrying this T cell receptor beta chain was recorded once. The antigen is not known. This table comes from immunoSEQ multiplex PCR, and its TCRdb copy is limited to in-frame clones, with some not included. The sample lists about 93,000 clones; about four fifths were seen once. This sample was included in a study of graft-versus-host responses after intestinal transplantation. Study information: Recipients uniformly received anti-thymocyte globulin induction, followed by tacrolimus and steroids for 3 to 4 years.

Study results and limitations: There was an association between peak levels of circulating GvH clones and early post-transplant HvG declines. Allografts of one patient group, those with graft-donor T cell macrochimerism, had high graft-versus-host to host-versus-graft clonal ratios. GvH clones turned up in recipient marrow; some had shown up first in ileum or blood.

Material: unstimulated CD4+ T cells sorted from spleen or lymph node cells, obtained before intestinal transplant. This sequence originates from a human donor who received an intestinal transplant.

This CDR3 reads CASSRTGTRQPQHF. The DNA of the CDR3 is TGTGCCAGCAGCCGGACAGGGACCCGCCAGCCCCAGCATTTT. The chain is built from TRBV5-6 and TRBJ1-5, with 8 positions matching TRBD1. V shed 4 bases and J 7 bases; nucleotides not matched to a gene: 7. The CDR3 spans 14 residues. The germline gives CDR1 SGHDT, CDR2 YYEEEE.